This T cell receptor (beta chain) was identified in a study of cytomegalovirus exposure and HLA in healthy donors. The study's findings and limits: The CMV antigen specificity of three CMV-associated chains was confirmed through in vitro analysis. For most TCR sequences rarity was the rule, although some public TCRs occurred in many donors. One variant, a missense change in DCLRE1C, was linked in a later analysis to TCR beta V- and J-gene trimming.

V gave up 5 bases and J gave up 2 bases, with 10 bases separating them. The CDR3 has 15 residues. Germline lookup yields CDR1 MNHEY and CDR2 SMNVEV (reference sequence). As concerns this clone: The antigen remains undetermined.

Use of 60 Vbeta and 13 Jbeta primers characterized the PCR. Original analysis: An analysis that came later counted 70 million to 100 million unique TCR beta chains, 10 million to 11 million shared. Profiled with immunoSEQ multiplex PCR; TCRdb holds only in-frame clones, not every one. D and trimming were read from the DNA, whereas the V and J calls and clone size are those reported in that table. The table records about 120,000 clones, around three quarters of them present only once. The origin of this receptor is a human donor in good health. The specimen sequenced was PBMCs. The J gene is TRBJ2-6, the V gene TRBV27; D is possibly TRBD2 (6 bases). DNA for the CDR3: TGTGCCAGCAGTGGAGCGGGTGCTGGGGCCAACGTCCTGACTTTC. Residues: CASSGAGAGANVLTF.